These 11 T cell receptor beta chains were all obtained from the same sample, sequenced in a study of T cell clonotyping in hematopoietic cell transplantation. Regarding time point: recipient sample about 28 days before transplant, after cytoreduction. The data were produced by immunoSEQ multiplex PCR, yet TCRdb's version contains in-frame clones alone and is incomplete. The sample carries 20,000 to 25,000 clones, about nine tenths recorded once. The input for sequencing was peripheral blood mononuclear cells, taken before stem cell transplant. The receptors were sampled from a man between 18 and 35 years old with biphenotypic leukemia. Some clones in this sample may be carry-over from other donors' samples.

The chain employs TRBV5-8 and TRBJ2-5; D unclear. Germline V CDR1 and CDR2: SGHTS, YDEGEE. The CDR3 is 15 amino acids. Trimming removed 2 bases at V and 2 bases at J, with 13 bases between. DNA of the CDR3: TGTGCCAGCAGCTTAGGTTACAGCCAGCAAGAGACCCAGTACTTC. Residues: CASSLGYSQQETQYF.

The J gene is TRBJ2-1, the V gene TRBV11-2; TRBD2 might be the D (6 bases). Germline CDR1 and CDR2: SGHAT and FQNNGV. The V and J ends lost 5 bases and 5 bases respectively, with 16 bases between them. This CDR3 comprises 15 residues. CDR3 DNA: TGTGCCAGCAGCCGCGGGATCGGAGAAAACAATGAGCAGTTCTTC. Translating gives CASSRGIGENNEQFF.

J is TRBJ1-1 and V is TRBV27; D is perhaps TRBD1 (5 bases). Trimming left V 4 bases short and J 3 bases short, with 18 bases between. Germline-derived CDR1 and CDR2 are MNHEY and SMNVEV (reference sequence). There are 16 residues in the CDR3. This CDR3 reads CASSSPAMGGDTEAFF. Written as DNA, the CDR3 is TGTGCCAGCAGTTCGCCCGCTATGGGGGGGGACACTGAAGCTTTCTTT.

The rearrangement uses TRBV6-5 and TRBJ1-2; D gene ambiguous. Trimming left V 5 bases short and J 8 bases short, with 15 bases between. Germline-derived CDR1 and CDR2 are MNHEY and SVGAGI. This CDR3 has 13 residues. This CDR3 is CASSIDGVRGYTF. In DNA form, the CDR3 reads TGTGCCAGCAGTATCGACGGAGTGCGCGGCTACACCTTC.

The V call is TRBV6-5, the J call TRBJ1-2; 12 bases line up with TRBD1. The V segment lost 7 bases and the J segment 8 bases; nucleotides outside the gene matches: 8. From germline, CDR1 is MNHEY and CDR2 SVGAGI. CDR3 length: 14 amino acids. This chain's CDR3 is CASTATGTGGGYTF. CDR3 bases: TGTGCCAGCACCGCAACTGGGACAGGGGGCGGCTACACCTTC.

V is TRBV19 and J is TRBJ1-5; the D is unclear. The germline CDR1 and CDR2 sequences are LNHDA and SQIVND (reference sequence). The CDR3 runs 14 residues. With 6 bases removed from V and 0 bases from J, the gap between germline ends came to 9 bases. In nucleotides, the CDR3 is TGTGCCAGTAGCCCTTTATATAGCAATCAGCCCCAGCATTTT. Translating it yields CASSPLYSNQPQHF.

The V and J genes are TRBV30 and TRBJ2-2, with D unresolved. CDR1 and CDR2 from the germline V gene are GTSNPN and SVGIG (reference sequence). The V and J ends lost 0 bases and 6 bases respectively, with 2 bases between them. This CDR3 comprises 11 residues. CDR3 DNA sequence: TGTGCCTGGAGTGTTCCCGGGGAGCTGTTTTTT. It yields the protein CAWSVPGELFF.

The chain carries TRBV7-3 and TRBJ1-2; perhaps TRBD1 as D (6 bases). Trimming cost V 0 bases and J 6 bases, with 8 bases left between them. The CDR3 totals 13 residues. Germline CDR1 reads SGHTA; CDR2 reads FQGTGA. The CDR3 spells CASSLTAGDGYTF. DNA for the CDR3: TGTGCCAGCAGCTTAACTGCAGGGGATGGCTACACCTTC.

This clone appeared a few times. The chain couples TRBV19 to TRBJ1-5; D is undetermined. From germline, CDR1 is LNHDA and CDR2 SQIVND (reference sequence). The CDR3 covers 13 residues. V lost 7 bases and J lost 5, with 12 bases in between. CDR3 bases: TGTGCCAGTAAGGTTGGGCGGGATCAGCCCCAGCATTTT. Its translation is CASKVGRDQPQHF.

This chain joins TRBV2 and TRBJ1-5; TRBD1 matches 7 bases. Looked up from germline, CDR1 is SNHLY and CDR2 is FYNNEI. Trimming at V came to 9 bases and at J to 5 bases, leaving 10 bases not matched to a gene. The CDR3 has 14 residues. The CDR3 region is CARASGRGDQPQHF. For the CDR3, the DNA is TGTGCCAGGGCCAGTGGCAGGGGGGATCAGCCCCAGCATTTT.

This chain joins TRBV7-9 and TRBJ2-7; D ambiguous. This CDR3 comprises 12 residues. Germline-derived CDR1 and CDR2 are SEHNR and FQNEAQ (reference sequence). V was shortened by 1 base and J by 7 bases, with 8 bases between the two germline ends. The DNA of the CDR3 is TGTGCCAGCAGCTTAGGTGTTAAGGAGCAGTACTTC. Residues: CASSLGVKEQYF. The full variable domain, with the rest looked up from reference TRBV7-9 and TRBJ2-7, is DTGVSQNPRHKITKRGQNVTFRCDPISEHNRLYWYRQTLGQGPEFLTYFQNEAQLEKSRLLSDRFSAERPKGSFSTLEIQRTEQGDSAMYLCASSLGVKEQYFGPGTRLTVT.